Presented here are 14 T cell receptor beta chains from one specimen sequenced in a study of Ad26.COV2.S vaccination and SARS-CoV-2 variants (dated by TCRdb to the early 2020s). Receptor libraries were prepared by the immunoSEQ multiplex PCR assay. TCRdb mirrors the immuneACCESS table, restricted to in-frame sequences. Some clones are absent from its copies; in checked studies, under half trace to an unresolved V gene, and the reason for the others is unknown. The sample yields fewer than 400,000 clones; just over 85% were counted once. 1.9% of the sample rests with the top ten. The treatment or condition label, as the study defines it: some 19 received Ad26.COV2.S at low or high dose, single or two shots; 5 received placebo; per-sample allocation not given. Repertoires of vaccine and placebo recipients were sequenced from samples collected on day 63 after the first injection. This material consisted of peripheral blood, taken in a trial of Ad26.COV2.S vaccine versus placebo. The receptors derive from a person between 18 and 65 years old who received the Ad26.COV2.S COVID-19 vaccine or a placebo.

The CDR3 bases are TGTGCCAGCAGCCAAGAACGTAGTGGGGGCTACAATGAGCAGTTCTTC. Protein: CASSQERSGGYNEQFF. This rearrangement joins TRBV4-2 to TRBJ2-1, with D perhaps being TRBD1 or TRBD2 (5 bases each). The CDR3 spans 16 residues. Trimming left V 0 bases short and J 3 bases short, with 12 bases between. Looked up from germline, CDR1 is LGHNA and CDR2 is YNFKEQ.

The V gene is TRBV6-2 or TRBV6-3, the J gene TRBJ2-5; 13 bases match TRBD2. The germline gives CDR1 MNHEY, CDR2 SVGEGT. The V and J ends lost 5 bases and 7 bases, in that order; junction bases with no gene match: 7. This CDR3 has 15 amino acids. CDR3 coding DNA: TGTGCCAGCAGTCCGACTAGCGGGGGGATTGGGACCCAGTACTTC. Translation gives CASSPTSGGIGTQYF.

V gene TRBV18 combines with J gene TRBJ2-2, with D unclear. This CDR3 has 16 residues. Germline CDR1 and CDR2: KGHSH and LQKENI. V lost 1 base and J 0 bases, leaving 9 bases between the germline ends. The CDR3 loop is CASSPRMAANTGELFF. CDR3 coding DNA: TGTGCCAGCTCACCACGGATGGCTGCGAACACCGGGGAGCTGTTTTTT.

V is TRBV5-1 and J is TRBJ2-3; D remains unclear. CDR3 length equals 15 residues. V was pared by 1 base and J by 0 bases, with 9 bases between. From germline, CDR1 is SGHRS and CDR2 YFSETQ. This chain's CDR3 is CASSLRATSTDTQYF. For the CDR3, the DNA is TGCGCCAGCAGCTTGCGGGCAACTAGCACAGATACGCAGTATTTT. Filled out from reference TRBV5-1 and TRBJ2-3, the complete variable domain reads KAGVTQTPRYLIKTRGQQVTLSCSPISGHRSVSWYQQTPGQGLQFLFEYFSETQRNKGNFPGRFSGRQFSNSRSEMNVSTLELGDSALYLCASSLRATSTDTQYFGPGTRLTVL.

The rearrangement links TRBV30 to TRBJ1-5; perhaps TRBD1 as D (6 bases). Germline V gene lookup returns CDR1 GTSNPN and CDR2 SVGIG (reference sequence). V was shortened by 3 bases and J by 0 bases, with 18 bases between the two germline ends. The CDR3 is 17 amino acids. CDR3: CAWSGEKGVISNQPQHF. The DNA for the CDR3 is TGTGCCTGGAGCGGGGAGAAGGGGGTAATTAGCAATCAGCCCCAGCATTTT.

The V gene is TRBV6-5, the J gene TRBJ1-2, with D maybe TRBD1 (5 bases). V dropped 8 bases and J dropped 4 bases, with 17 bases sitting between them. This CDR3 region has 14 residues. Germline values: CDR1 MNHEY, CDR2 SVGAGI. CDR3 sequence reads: CASDDRDPPYGYTF. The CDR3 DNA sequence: TGTGCCAGCGACGATAGGGACCCACCCTATGGCTACACCTTC.

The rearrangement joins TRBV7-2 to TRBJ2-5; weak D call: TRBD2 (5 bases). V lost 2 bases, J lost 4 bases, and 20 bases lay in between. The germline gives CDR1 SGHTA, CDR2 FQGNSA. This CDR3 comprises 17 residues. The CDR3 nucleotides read TGTGCCAGCAGCTTACGCCCCACCCCAGGAGGCCGAGAGACCCAGTACTTC. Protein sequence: CASSLRPTPGGRETQYF.

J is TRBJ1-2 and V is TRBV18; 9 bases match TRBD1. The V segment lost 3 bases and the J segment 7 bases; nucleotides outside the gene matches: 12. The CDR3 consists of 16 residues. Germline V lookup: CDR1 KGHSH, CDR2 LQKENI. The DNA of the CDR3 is TGTGCCAGCTCACCTCAAACAGGGGGCATCTCAGGTGGCTACACCTTC. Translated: CASSPQTGGISGGYTF.

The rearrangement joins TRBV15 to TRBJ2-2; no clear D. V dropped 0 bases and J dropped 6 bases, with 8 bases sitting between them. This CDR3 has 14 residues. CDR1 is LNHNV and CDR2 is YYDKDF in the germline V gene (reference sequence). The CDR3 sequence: CATSRDPVSGELFF. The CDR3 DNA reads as TGTGCCACCAGCAGAGACCCAGTCTCCGGGGAGCTGTTTTTT.

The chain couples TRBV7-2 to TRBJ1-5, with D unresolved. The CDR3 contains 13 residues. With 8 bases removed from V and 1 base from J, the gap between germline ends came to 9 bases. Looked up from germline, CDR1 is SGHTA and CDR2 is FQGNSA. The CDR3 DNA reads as TGTGCCAGCGCGTTGTACAGCAATCAGCCCCAGCATTTT. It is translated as CASALYSNQPQHF.

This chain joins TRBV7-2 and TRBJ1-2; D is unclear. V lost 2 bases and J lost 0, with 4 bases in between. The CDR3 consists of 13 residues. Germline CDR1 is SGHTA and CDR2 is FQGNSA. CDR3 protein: CASSLTANYGYTF. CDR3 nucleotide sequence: TGTGCCAGCAGCTTAACGGCTAACTATGGCTACACCTTC.

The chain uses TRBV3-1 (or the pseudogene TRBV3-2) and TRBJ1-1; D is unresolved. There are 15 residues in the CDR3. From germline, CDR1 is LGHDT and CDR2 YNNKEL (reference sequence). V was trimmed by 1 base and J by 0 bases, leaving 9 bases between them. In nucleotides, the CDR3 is TGTGCCAGCAGCCAAGTCAGAGGCTTGAACACTGAAGCTTTCTTT. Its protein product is CASSQVRGLNTEAFF.

In nucleotides, the CDR3 is TGCGCCAGCAGTTCACCGGGACTAGGGGCGGATACGCAGTATTTT. Amino acid sequence: CASSSPGLGADTQYF. The gene calls are TRBV10-2 and TRBJ2-3; the match to TRBD2 covers 8 bases. With V trimmed by 5 bases and J by 6 bases, 10 bases remained unmatched. This CDR3 has 15 amino acids. CDR1 is WSHSY and CDR2 is SAAADI in the germline V gene.

The DNA of the CDR3 is TGTGCCTGGAGGGGTAACGTCGTTTCGGGTGGGGAGCTGTTTTTT. Its translation is CAWRGNVVSGGELFF. This chain links TRBV30 with TRBJ2-2, with D uncertain. Germline V CDR1 and CDR2: GTSNPN, SVGIG (reference sequence). The V gene lost 3 bases and the J gene lost 8 bases, with 19 bases spanning the gap. CDR3 length: 15 residues.